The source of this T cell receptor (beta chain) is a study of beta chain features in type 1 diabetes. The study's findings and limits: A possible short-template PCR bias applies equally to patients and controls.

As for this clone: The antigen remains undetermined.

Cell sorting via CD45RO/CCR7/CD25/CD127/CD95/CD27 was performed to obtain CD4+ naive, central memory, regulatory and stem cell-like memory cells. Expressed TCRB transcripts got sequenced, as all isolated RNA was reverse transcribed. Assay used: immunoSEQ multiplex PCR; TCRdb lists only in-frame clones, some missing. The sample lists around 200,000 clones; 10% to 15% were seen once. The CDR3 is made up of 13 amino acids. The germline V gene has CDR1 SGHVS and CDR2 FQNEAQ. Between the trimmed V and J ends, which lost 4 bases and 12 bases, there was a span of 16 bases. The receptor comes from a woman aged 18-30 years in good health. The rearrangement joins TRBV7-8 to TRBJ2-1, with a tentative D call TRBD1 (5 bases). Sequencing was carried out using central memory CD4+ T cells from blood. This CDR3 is CASSSDPRVGQFF. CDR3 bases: TGTGCCAGCAGCTCAGACCCCAGGGTTGGGCAGTTCTTC.